This T cell receptor (beta chain) stems from a study of T cell responses to AZD1222 COVID-19 vaccine. Study results and limitations: The span of vaccine-associated CD4 TCRs extended across spike, with dominance at 160-218 and 743-854.

V shed 4 bases, J shed 9 bases, and the junction held 5 bases outside the gene matches. The CDR3 runs 13 residues. The V gene's germline CDR1 is MRHNA and CDR2 SNTAGT. Details on this clone: Its cognate antigen is unknown.

TCRdb's table, derived via immunoSEQ multiplex PCR, lists solely in-frame clones and lacks some. This table holds roughly 140,000 clones, more than 75% found once. The sample here was peripheral blood, taken on day 0 of MenACWY control vaccination. V and J are TRBV6-4 and TRBJ1-2; 10 nucleotides match TRBD1. This sequence originates from an adult in good health. CDR3 protein: CASSGGGQGRYTF. Written as DNA, the CDR3 is TGTGCCAGCAGTGGCGGGGGACAGGGGCGCTACACCTTC.